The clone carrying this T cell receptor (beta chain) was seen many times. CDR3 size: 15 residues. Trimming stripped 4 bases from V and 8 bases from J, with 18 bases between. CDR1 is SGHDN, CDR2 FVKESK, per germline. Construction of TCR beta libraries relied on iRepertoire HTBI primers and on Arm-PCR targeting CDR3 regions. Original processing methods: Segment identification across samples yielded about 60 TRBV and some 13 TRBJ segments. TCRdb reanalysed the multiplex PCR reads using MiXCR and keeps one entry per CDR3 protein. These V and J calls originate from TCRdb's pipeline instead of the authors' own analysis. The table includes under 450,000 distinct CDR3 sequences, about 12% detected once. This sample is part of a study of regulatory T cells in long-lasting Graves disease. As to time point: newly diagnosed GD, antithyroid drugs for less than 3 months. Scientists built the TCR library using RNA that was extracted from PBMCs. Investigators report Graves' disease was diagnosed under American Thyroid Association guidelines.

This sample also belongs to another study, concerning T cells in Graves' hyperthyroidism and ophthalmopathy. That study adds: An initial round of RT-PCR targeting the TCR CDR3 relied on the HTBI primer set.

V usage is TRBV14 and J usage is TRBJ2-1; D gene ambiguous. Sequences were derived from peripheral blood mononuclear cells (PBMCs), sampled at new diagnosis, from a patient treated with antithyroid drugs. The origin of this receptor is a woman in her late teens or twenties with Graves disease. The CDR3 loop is CASSRSRPLGYEQFF. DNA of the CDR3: TGTGCCAGCAGCCGCTCGAGGCCTTTGGGCTATGAGCAGTTCTTC.